This T cell receptor (beta chain) was documented in a study of vaccination effects on CD4 cells after COVID-19. Some clones are missing from TCRdb's copy, which holds only in-frame ones; the method was immunoSEQ multiplex PCR. The table lists tens of thousands of clones, approximately 73% of them singletons. With the ViraFEST assay, the study expanded antigen-specific CD4+ T cells using viral peptide pools, then sequenced them. Culture proceeded for 10 days, and CD4+ T cells were then isolated. The infection with SARS-CoV-2 (confirmed by PCR) occurred in this person between March and December 2020. Trimming stripped 7 bases from V and 1 base from J, with 8 bases between. The CDR3 contains 14 residues. CDR1 is ENHRY, CDR2 SYGVKD, per germline. In regard to this clone: The target antigen is unknown.

Source: CD4+ T cells from PBMCs cultured with HIV peptides, taken before COVID-19 vaccination. Indicated subset: HIV-1 Nef peptide pool negative control/reference culture. J is TRBJ2-6 and V is TRBV10-3; D may be TRBD1 (6 bases). The clonotype originates from a human donor who had a prior SARS-CoV-2 infection. CDR3 residues: CAIKGQSGANVLTF. In nucleotides, the CDR3 is TGTGCCATCAAGGGACAATCTGGGGCCAACGTCCTGACTTTC.